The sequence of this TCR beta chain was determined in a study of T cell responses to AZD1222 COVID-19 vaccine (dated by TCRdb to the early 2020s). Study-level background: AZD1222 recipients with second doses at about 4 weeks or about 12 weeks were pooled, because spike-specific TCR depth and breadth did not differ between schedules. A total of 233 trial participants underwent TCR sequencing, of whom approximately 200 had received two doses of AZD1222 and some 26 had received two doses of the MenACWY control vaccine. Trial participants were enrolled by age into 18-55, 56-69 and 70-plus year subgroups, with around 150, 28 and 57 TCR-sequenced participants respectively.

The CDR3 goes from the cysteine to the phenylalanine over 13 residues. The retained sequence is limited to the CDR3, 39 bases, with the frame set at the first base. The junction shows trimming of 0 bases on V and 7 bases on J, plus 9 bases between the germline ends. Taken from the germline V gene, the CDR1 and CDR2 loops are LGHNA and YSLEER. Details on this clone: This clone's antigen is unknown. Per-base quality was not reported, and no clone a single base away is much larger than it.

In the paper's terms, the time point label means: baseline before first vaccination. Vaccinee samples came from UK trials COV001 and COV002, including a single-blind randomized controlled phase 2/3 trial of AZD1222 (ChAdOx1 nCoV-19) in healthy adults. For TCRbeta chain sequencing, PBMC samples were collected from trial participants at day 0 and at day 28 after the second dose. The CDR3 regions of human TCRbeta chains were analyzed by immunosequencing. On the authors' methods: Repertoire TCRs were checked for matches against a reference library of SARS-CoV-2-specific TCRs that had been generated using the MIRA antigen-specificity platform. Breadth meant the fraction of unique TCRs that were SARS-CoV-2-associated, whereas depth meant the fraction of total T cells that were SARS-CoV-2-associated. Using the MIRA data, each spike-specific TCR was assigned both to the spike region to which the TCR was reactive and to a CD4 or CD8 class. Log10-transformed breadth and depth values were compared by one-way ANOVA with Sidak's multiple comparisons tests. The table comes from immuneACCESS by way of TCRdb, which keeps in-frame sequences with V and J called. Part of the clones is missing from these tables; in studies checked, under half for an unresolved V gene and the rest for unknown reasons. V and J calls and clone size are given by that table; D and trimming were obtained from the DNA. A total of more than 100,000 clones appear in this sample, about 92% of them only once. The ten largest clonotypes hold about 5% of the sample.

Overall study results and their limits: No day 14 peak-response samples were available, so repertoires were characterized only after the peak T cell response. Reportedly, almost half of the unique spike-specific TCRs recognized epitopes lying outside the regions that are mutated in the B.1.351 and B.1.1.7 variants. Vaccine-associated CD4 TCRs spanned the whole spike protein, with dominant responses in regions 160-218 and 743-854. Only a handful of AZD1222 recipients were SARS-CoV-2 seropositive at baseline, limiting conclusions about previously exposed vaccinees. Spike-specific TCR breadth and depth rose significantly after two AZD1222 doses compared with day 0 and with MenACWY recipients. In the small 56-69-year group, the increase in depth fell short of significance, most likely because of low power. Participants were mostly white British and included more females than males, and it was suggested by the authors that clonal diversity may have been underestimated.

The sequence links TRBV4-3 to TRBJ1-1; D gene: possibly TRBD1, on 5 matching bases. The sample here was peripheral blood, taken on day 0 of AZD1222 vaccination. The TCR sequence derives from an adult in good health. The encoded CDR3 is CASSQDGGGEAFF. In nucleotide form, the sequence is TGCGCCAGCAGCCAAGATGGGGGAGGTGAAGCTTTCTTT.